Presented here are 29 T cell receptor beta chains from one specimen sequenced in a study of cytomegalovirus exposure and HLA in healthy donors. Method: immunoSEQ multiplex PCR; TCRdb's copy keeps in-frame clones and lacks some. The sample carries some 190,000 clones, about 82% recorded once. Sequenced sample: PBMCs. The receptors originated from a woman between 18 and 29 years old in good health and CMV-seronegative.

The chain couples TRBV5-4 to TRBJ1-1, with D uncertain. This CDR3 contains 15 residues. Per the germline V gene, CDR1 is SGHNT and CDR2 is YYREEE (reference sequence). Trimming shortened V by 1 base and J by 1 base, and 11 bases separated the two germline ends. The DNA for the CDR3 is TGTGCCAGCAGCTTGAAGGTGAGAGGGAACACTGAAGCTTTCTTT. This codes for CASSLKVRGNTEAFF.

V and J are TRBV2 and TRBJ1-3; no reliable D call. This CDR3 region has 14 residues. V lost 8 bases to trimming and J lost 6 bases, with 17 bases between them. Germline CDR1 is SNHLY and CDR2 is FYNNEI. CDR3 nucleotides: TGTGCCAGCTGTAGAGAGGGTTTTGAAAACACCATATATTTT. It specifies CASCREGFENTIYF.

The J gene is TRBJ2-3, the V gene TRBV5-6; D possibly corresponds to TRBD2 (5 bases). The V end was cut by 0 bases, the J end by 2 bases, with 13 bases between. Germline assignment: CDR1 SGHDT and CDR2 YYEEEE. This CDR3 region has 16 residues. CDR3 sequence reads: CASSLDNSASTDTQYF. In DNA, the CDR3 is TGTGCCAGCAGCTTGGATAATAGCGCATCCACAGATACGCAGTATTTT.

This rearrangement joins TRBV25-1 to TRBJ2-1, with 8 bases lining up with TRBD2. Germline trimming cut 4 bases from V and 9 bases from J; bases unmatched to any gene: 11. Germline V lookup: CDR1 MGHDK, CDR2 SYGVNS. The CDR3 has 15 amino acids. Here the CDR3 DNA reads TGTGCCAGCAGTGCACCGGGACTAGATTATACTGAGCAGTTCTTC. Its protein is CASSAPGLDYTEQFF.

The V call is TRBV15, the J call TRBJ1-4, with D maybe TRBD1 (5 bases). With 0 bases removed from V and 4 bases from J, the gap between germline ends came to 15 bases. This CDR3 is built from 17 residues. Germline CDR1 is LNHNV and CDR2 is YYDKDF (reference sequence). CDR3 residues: CATSREVGHPYNEKLFF. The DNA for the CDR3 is TGTGCCACCAGCAGAGAAGTTGGACACCCATATAATGAAAAACTGTTTTTT.

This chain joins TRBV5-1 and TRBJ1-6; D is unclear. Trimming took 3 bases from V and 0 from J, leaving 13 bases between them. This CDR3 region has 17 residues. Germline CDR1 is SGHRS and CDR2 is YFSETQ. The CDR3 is CASSYSTGSSYNSPLHF. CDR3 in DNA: TGCGCCAGCAGCTACTCCACTGGTAGCTCCTATAATTCACCCCTCCACTTT.

The CDR3 here is CASSTPRTGSYEQYF. As DNA, the CDR3 is TGTGCCAGTAGTACCCCTAGGACAGGTTCCTACGAGCAGTACTTC. V is TRBV19 and J is TRBJ2-7; 7 bases align to TRBD1. This CDR3 spans 15 amino acids. Per germline, CDR1 LNHDA and CDR2 SQIVND (reference sequence). V gave up 4 bases and J gave up 1 base; unmatched junction bases: 7. The full variable domain, completed using reference TRBV19 and TRBJ2-7, is DGGITQSPKYLFRKEGQNVTLSCEQNLNHDAMYWYRQDPGQGLRLIYYSQIVNDFQKGDIAEGYSVSREKKESFPLTVTSAQKNPTAFYLCASSTPRTGSYEQYFGPGTRLTVT.

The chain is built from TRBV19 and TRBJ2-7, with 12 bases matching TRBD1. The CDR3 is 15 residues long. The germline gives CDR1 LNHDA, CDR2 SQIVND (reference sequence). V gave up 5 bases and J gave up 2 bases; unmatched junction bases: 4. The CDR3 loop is CASSVGQGATYEQYF. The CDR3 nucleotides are TGTGCCAGTAGTGTGGGACAGGGGGCCACCTACGAGCAGTACTTC. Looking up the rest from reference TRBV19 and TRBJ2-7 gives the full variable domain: DGGITQSPKYLFRKEGQNVTLSCEQNLNHDAMYWYRQDPGQGLRLIYYSQIVNDFQKGDIAEGYSVSREKKESFPLTVTSAQKNPTAFYLCASSVGQGATYEQYFGPGTRLTVT.

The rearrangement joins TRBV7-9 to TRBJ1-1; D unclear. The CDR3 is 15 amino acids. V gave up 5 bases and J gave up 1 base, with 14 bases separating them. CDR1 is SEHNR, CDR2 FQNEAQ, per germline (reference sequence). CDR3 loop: CASSTSEVTNTEAFF. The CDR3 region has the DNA TGTGCCAGCAGCACCTCGGAGGTAACGAACACTGAAGCTTTCTTT.

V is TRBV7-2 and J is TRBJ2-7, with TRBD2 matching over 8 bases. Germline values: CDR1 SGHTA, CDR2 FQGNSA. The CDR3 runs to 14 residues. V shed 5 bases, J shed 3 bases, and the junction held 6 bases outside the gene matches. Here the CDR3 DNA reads TGTGCCAGCAGCGCAGCGGGAGCGGTCTACGAGCAGTACTTC. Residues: CASSAAGAVYEQYF.

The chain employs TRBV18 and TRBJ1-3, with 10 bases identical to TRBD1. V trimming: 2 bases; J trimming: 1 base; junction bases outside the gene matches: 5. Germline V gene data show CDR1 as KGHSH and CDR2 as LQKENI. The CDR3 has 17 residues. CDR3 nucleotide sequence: TGTGCCAGCTCACCAAGACAGGGGGCCGGGTCTGGAAACACCATATATTTT. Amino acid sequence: CASSPRQGAGSGNTIYF.

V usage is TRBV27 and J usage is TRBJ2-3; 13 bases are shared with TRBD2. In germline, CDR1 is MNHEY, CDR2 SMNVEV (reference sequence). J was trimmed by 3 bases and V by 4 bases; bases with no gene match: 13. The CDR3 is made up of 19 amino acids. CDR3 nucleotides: TGTGCCAGCAGTTCGAACTCGGGACTAGCGGGGACGGGGACAGATACGCAGTATTTT. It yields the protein CASSSNSGLAGTGTDTQYF.

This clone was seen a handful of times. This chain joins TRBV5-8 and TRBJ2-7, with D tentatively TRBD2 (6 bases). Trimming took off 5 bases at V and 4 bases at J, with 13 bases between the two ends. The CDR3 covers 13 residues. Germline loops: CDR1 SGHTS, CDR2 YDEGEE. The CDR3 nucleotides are TGTGCCAGCAGTCGGAGGGGCGGGTACGAGCAGTACTTC. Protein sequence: CASSRRGGYEQYF.

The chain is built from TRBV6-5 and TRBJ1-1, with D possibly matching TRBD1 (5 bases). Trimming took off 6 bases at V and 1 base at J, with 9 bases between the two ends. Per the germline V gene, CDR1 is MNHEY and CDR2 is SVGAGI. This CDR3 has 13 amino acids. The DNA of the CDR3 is TGTGCCAGCAGCCGAGACAGGAACACTGAAGCTTTCTTT. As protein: CASSRDRNTEAFF.

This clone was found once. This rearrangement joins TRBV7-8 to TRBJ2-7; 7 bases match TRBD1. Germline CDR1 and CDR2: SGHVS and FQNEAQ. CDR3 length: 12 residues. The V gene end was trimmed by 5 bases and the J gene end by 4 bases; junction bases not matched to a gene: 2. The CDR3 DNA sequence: TGTGCCAGCAGCCTGGGACAGTACGAGCAGTACTTC. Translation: CASSLGQYEQYF.

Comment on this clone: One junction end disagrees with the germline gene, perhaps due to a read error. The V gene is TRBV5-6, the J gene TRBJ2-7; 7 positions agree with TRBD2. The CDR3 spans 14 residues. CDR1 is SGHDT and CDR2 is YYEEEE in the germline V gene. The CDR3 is CASSDGLVSHEQYF. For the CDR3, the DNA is TGTGCCAGCAGCGACGGACTAGTCTCCCACGAGCAGTACTTC.

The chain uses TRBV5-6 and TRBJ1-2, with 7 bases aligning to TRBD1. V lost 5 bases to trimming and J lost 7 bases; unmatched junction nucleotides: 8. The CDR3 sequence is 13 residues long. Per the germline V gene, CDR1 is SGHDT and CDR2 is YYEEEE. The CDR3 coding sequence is TGTGCCAGCAGGCGGACAGGCGGCAGTGGCTACACCTTC. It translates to CASRRTGGSGYTF.

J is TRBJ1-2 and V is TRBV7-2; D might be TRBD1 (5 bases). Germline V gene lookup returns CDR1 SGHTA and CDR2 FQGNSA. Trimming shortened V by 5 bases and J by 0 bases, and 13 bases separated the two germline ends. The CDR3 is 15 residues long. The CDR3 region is CASSLIRQSNYGYTF. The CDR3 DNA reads TGTGCCAGCAGCCTCATTAGACAGTCTAACTATGGCTACACCTTC. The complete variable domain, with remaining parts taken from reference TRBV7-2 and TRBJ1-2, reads GAGVSQSPSNKVTEKGKDVELRCDPISGHTALYWYRQSLGQGLEFLIYFQGNSAPDKSGLPSDRFSAERTGGSVSTLTIQRTQQEDSAVYLCASSLIRQSNYGYTFGSGTRLTVV.

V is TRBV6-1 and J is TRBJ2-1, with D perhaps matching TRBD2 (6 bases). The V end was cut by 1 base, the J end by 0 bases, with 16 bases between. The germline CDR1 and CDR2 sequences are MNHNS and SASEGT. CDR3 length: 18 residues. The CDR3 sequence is CASSEVRGGISSYNEQFF. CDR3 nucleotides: TGTGCCAGCAGTGAAGTTCGGGGAGGCATCAGCTCCTACAATGAGCAGTTCTTC.

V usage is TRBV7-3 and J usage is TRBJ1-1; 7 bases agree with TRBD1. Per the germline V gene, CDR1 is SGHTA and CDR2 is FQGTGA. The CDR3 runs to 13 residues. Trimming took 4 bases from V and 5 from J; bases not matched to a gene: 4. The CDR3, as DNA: TGTGCCAGCAGCTCGACAGGGAGGACTGAAGCTTTCTTT. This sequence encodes CASSSTGRTEAFF.

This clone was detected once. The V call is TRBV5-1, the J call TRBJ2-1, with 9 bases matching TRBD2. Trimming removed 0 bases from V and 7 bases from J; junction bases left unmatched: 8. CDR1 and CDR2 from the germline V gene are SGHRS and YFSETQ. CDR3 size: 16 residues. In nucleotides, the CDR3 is TGCGCCAGCAGCTTGGAGGTTCCTAGCGGGGTGAATGAGCAGTTCTTC. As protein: CASSLEVPSGVNEQFF.

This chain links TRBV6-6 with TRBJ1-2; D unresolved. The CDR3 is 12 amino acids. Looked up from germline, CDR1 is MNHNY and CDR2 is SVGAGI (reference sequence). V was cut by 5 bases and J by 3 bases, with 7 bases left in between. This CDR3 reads CASSHRDYGYTF. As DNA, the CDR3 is TGTGCCAGCAGTCACCGGGACTATGGCTACACCTTC.

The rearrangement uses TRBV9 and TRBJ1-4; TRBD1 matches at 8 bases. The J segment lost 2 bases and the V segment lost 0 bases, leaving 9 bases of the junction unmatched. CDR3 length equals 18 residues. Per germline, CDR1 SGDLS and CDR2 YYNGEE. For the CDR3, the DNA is TGTGCCAGCAGCGTAGAGGCCGGGACAGGCGGGACTAATGAAAAACTGTTTTTT. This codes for CASSVEAGTGGTNEKLFF.

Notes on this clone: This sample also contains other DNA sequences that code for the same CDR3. CDR3 DNA sequence: TGTGCCAGCAGTTTATCGGGCAGGGTCTATGAGCAGTACTTC. Amino acid sequence: CASSLSGRVYEQYF. The chain is built from TRBV27 and TRBJ2-7, with a tentative D call TRBD1 (5 bases). Germline-derived CDR1 and CDR2 are MNHEY and SMNVEV (reference sequence). This CDR3 region has 14 residues. V lost 0 bases, J lost 7 bases, and 13 bases lay in between.

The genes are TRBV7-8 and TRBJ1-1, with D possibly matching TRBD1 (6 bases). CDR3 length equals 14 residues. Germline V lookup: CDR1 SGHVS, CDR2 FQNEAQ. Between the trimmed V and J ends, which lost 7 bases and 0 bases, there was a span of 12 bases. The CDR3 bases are TGTGCCAGCACCCACAGGGAAATGAACACTGAAGCTTTCTTT. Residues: CASTHREMNTEAFF.

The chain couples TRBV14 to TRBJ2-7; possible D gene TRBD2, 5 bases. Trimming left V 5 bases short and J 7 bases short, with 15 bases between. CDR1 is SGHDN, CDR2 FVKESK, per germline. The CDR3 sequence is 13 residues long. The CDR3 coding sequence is TGTGCCAGCAGCTTAACACGGCCGGGGGAGCAGTACTTC. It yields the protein CASSLTRPGEQYF. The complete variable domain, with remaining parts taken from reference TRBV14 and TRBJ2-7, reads EAGVTQFPSHSVIEKGQTVTLRCDPISGHDNLYWYRRVMGKEIKFLLHFVKESKQDESGMPNNRFLAERTGGTYSTLKVQPAELEDSGVYFCASSLTRPGEQYFGPGTRLTVT.

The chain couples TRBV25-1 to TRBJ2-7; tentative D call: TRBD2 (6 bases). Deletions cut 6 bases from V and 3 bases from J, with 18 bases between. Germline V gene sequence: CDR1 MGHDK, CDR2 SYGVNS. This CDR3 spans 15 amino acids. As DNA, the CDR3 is TGTGCCAGCAGCGGGGGAGAAGGGCAGAACTACGAGCAGTACTTC. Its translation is CASSGGEGQNYEQYF.

CDR3 loop: CASSPGLAVASYEQYF. The CDR3 DNA is TGCGCCAGCAGCCCGGGACTAGCGGTAGCCTCCTACGAGCAGTACTTC. The chain couples TRBV5-1 to TRBJ2-7; 11 bases align to TRBD2. Looked up from germline, CDR1 is SGHRS and CDR2 is YFSETQ. There are 16 residues in the CDR3. The V gene end was trimmed by 4 bases and the J gene end by 0 bases; junction bases not matched to a gene: 6. Using reference TRBV5-1 and TRBJ2-7 for the parts outside the CDR3, the full variable domain is KAGVTQTPRYLIKTRGQQVTLSCSPISGHRSVSWYQQTPGQGLQFLFEYFSETQRNKGNFPGRFSGRQFSNSRSEMNVSTLELGDSALYLCASSPGLAVASYEQYFGPGTRLTVT.

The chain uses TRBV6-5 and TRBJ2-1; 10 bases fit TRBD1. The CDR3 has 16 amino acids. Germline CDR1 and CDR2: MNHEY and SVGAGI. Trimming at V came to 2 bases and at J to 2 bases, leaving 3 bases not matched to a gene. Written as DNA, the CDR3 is TGTGCCAGCAGTTACACCGGACAGGGGGCCTACAATGAGCAGTTCTTC. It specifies CASSYTGQGAYNEQFF.